The rows below give T cell receptor beta chains drawn from one sample of a study of T cell responses to AZD1222 COVID-19 vaccine. Libraries were prepared by immunoSEQ multiplex PCR; TCRdb keeps only in-frame clonotypes and omits some of them. The sample lists roughly 83,000 clones, about 82% occurring once. The sequencing here drew on peripheral blood, taken on day 0 of AZD1222 vaccination. These receptors were taken from an adult in good health. The CDR3 runs from the conserved cysteine through the conserved F or W. A D gene is named only where the DNA matches it firmly. Clone size is shown for a subset of rows, as once, few, many or a class of expanded clone.

D: TRBD1; size: .; V: TRBV11-2; J: TRBJ1-2; CDR3: CASSPEQGARSFYYGYTF; DNA: TGTGCCAGCAGCCCAGAACAGGGGGCGCGATCTTTCTACTATGGCTACACCTTC
D: .; size: .; V: TRBV6-6; J: TRBJ2-5; CDR3: CASRPAGPETQYF; DNA: TGTGCCAGCAGACCCGCGGGGCCGGAGACCCAGTACTTC
D: TRBD1; size: once; V: TRBV3-1/TRBV3-2; J: TRBJ1-2; CDR3: CASRQGQGFYGYTF; DNA: TGTGCCAGCAGACAAGGACAGGGGTTCTATGGCTACACCTTC
D: .; size: once; V: TRBV11-2; J: TRBJ1-6; CDR3: CASSFGISPLHF; DNA: TGTGCCAGCAGCTTTGGTATTTCACCCCTCCACTTT
D: TRBD1; size: .; V: TRBV10-1; J: TRBJ2-2; CDR3: CASSYRGLNTGELFF; DNA: TGCGCCAGCAGCTACAGGGGATTAAACACCGGGGAGCTGTTTTTT
D: .; size: .; V: TRBV3-1/TRBV3-2; J: TRBJ1-1; CDR3: CASSQDPAGNMNTEAFF; DNA: TGTGCCAGCAGCCAAGATCCCGCAGGGAACATGAACACTGAAGCTTTCTTT
D: .; size: .; V: TRBV18; J: TRBJ2-3; CDR3: CASSPAWQTDTQYF; DNA: TGTGCCAGCTCACCAGCGTGGCAAACAGATACGCAGTATTTT
D: .; size: .; V: TRBV12-3/TRBV12-4; J: TRBJ1-4; CDR3: CASSLIGEKLFF; DNA: TGTGCCAGCAGTCTAATAGGCGAAAAACTGTTTTTT
D: TRBD1; size: .; V: TRBV2; J: TRBJ1-2; CDR3: CASSSPGGVLFENYGYTF; DNA: TGTGCCAGCAGTTCGCCAGGGGGTGTCCTCTTTGAAAACTATGGCTACACCTTC
D: TRBD1; size: once; V: TRBV7-9; J: TRBJ2-7; CDR3: CASSPGTGSYEQYF; DNA: TGTGCCAGCAGCCCCGGGACAGGTTCCTACGAGCAGTACTTC
D: .; size: once; V: TRBV7-2; J: TRBJ1-2; CDR3: CASSLAGSYGYTF; DNA: TGTGCCAGCAGCTTGGCAGGGTCCTATGGCTACACCTTC
D: .; size: .; V: TRBV7-8; J: TRBJ2-1; CDR3: CASSLLSRGSYNEQFF; DNA: TGTGCCAGCAGCTTATTGAGTCGAGGGTCCTACAATGAGCAGTTCTTC
D: TRBD1; size: .; V: TRBV27; J: TRBJ2-1; CDR3: CASSLPDRAISYNEQFF; DNA: TGTGCCAGCAGTTTACCGGACAGGGCGATCTCCTACAATGAGCAGTTCTTC
D: .; size: once; V: TRBV11-2; J: TRBJ2-5; CDR3: CASSLLGPQETQYF; DNA: TGTGCCAGCAGCTTATTGGGGCCTCAAGAGACCCAGTACTTC
D: .; size: .; V: TRBV3-1/TRBV3-2; J: TRBJ1-3; CDR3: CASSQTGTAGNTIYF; DNA: TGTGCCAGCAGCCAGACCGGGACGGCTGGAAACACCATATATTTT
D: TRBD1; size: .; V: TRBV27; J: TRBJ2-2; CDR3: CASREGQGSTGELFF; DNA: TGTGCCAGCAGGGAGGGACAGGGATCCACCGGGGAGCTGTTTTTT
D: TRBD1; size: .; V: TRBV19; J: TRBJ1-4; CDR3: CASSRTGGEKLFF; DNA: TGTGCCAGTAGTAGGACAGGCGGGGAAAAACTGTTTTTT
D: .; size: .; V: TRBV2; J: TRBJ2-5; CDR3: CASSVAGTQETQYF; DNA: TGTGCCAGCAGTGTTGCAGGGACCCAAGAGACCCAGTACTTC
D: .; size: once; V: TRBV6-4; J: TRBJ1-5; CDR3: CATLEQRVGPQHF; DNA: TGTGCCACGTTGGAGCAGCGGGTTGGCCCCCAGCATTTT
D: .; size: once; V: TRBV7-8; J: TRBJ2-5; CDR3: CASSVRDRMYQETQYF; DNA: TGTGCCAGCAGCGTCCGGGACCGCATGTACCAAGAGACCCAGTACTTC
D: .; size: .; V: TRBV7-3; J: TRBJ2-1; CDR3: CASSKADPLYNEQFF; DNA: TGTGCCAGCAGCAAAGCGGACCCACTTTACAATGAGCAGTTCTTC
D: TRBD1; size: .; V: TRBV11-2; J: TRBJ1-2; CDR3: CASSSWTGGSDYGYTF; DNA: TGTGCCAGCAGCTCCTGGACAGGGGGTTCCGACTATGGCTACACCTTC
D: .; size: .; V: TRBV5-1; J: TRBJ2-3; CDR3: CASSLGWVLTDTQYF; DNA: TGCGCCAGCAGCTTAGGGTGGGTCTTAACAGATACGCAGTATTTT
D: .; size: .; V: TRBV5-6; J: TRBJ1-2; CDR3: CASSLADGLRGYTF; DNA: TGTGCCAGCAGCTTGGCCGATGGACTTCGGGGCTACACCTTC
D: .; size: .; V: TRBV7-4; J: TRBJ1-3; CDR3: CASSPSGGNTIYF; DNA: TGTGCCAGCAGCCCCTCGGGAGGAAACACCATATATTTT
D: .; size: .; V: TRBV5-1; J: TRBJ1-4; CDR3: CASSSRVNEKLFF; DNA: TGCGCCAGCAGCTCCCGGGTGAATGAAAAACTGTTTTTT
D: TRBD2; size: .; V: TRBV3-1/TRBV3-2; J: TRBJ2-1; CDR3: CASSQDPSGYYNEQFF; DNA: TGTGCCAGCAGCCAAGACCCTAGCGGGTACTACAATGAGCAGTTCTTC
D: .; size: .; V: TRBV28; J: TRBJ2-7; CDR3: CASSLYQGSEDEQYF; DNA: TGTGCCAGCAGTTTATATCAGGGGTCGGAGGACGAGCAGTACTTC
D: .; size: .; V: TRBV30; J: TRBJ2-7; CDR3: CAWSATGTPQQYF; DNA: TGTGCCTGGAGTGCCACCGGGACACCACAGCAGTACTTC
D: TRBD1; size: .; V: TRBV5-1; J: TRBJ1-2; CDR3: CASSRTGSGYTF; DNA: TGCGCCAGCAGCCGGACAGGGTCCGGCTACACCTTC
D: TRBD2; size: .; V: TRBV5-4; J: TRBJ2-5; CDR3: CASSLASGSGGETQYF; DNA: TGTGCCAGCAGCTTGGCTAGCGGGAGTGGAGGAGAGACCCAGTACTTC
D: .; size: .; V: TRBV3-1/TRBV3-2; J: TRBJ2-1; CDR3: CASSQDVTATSYNEQFF; DNA: TGTGCCAGCAGCCAAGATGTAACGGCCACCTCCTACAATGAGCAGTTCTTC
D: .; size: .; V: TRBV16; J: TRBJ2-6; CDR3: CASVPRVSGANVLTF; DNA: TGTGCCAGCGTGCCGAGGGTTTCTGGGGCCAACGTCCTGACTTTC
D: TRBD2; size: .; V: TRBV3-1/TRBV3-2; J: TRBJ2-1; CDR3: CASSRLAGAAEQFF; DNA: TGTGCCAGCAGCCGACTAGCGGGGGCGGCGGAGCAGTTCTTC
D: TRBD2; size: .; V: TRBV6-5; J: TRBJ2-2; CDR3: CASLREHNTGELFF; DNA: TGTGCCAGCTTGCGGGAGCATAACACCGGGGAGCTGTTTTTT
D: .; size: .; V: TRBV7-9; J: TRBJ1-2; CDR3: CASILSQGRYGYTF; DNA: TGTGCCAGCATCCTTTCACAGGGCCGTTATGGCTACACCTTC
D: TRBD2; size: .; V: TRBV19; J: TRBJ2-3; CDR3: CASTIAGGPTDTQYF; DNA: TGTGCCAGCACCATAGCGGGAGGGCCAACCGATACGCAGTATTTT